Below are 8 T cell receptor beta chains sequenced from a single sample in a study of blood T cell repertoires in COVID-19. The method was immunoSEQ multiplex PCR; TCRdb's version includes in-frame clones alone and lacks a portion of them. The sample lists around 220,000 clones, about nine tenths occurring once. The sample comprised PBMCs or T cells enriched from blood (not recorded which). The receptors shown here come from a woman in her 30s with acute COVID-19.

This clone has just a few counts. The rearrangement links TRBV7-2 to TRBJ1-1, with 8 nucleotides matching TRBD1. V lost 3 bases, J lost 1 base, and 1 base stayed unmatched. Looked up from germline, CDR1 is SGHTA and CDR2 is FQGNSA. CDR3 length equals 14 residues. The CDR3 loop reads CASSLDRANTEAFF. The CDR3 DNA reads TGTGCCAGCAGCTTGGACAGGGCGAACACTGAAGCTTTCTTT.

The chain employs TRBV7-9 and TRBJ2-1, with 9 bases fitting TRBD1. Germline CDR1 reads SEHNR; CDR2 reads FQNEAQ (reference sequence). The CDR3 spans 17 residues. J was trimmed by 1 base and V by 5 bases; bases with no gene match: 9. The CDR3 loop is CASSKVTGGASYNEQFF. CDR3 DNA: TGTGCCAGCAGCAAGGTCACAGGGGGCGCTTCCTACAATGAGCAGTTCTTC.

The chain carries TRBV7-9 and TRBJ1-2; D unclear. The CDR3 covers 12 residues. V was pared by 1 base and J by 8 bases, with 8 bases between. Germline V lookup: CDR1 SEHNR, CDR2 FQNEAQ (reference sequence). CDR3 DNA sequence: TGTGCCAGCAGCTTAGGGGAGCGAGGCTACACCTTC. Translated: CASSLGERGYTF.

This clone was counted ten times or more. The chain links TRBV30 to TRBJ1-1; 7 nucleotides align to TRBD1. J lost 1 base, V lost 3 bases, and 5 bases had no gene match. Germline lookup yields CDR1 GTSNPN and CDR2 SVGIG (reference sequence). The CDR3 consists of 14 residues. The CDR3 sequence is CAWRGDSRNTEAFF. The CDR3 DNA is TGTGCCTGGAGGGGGGACAGTCGGAACACTGAAGCTTTCTTT.

V is TRBV27 and J is TRBJ2-3; 12 bases agree with TRBD2. This CDR3 comprises 16 residues. The germline CDR1 and CDR2 sequences are MNHEY and SMNVEV (reference sequence). The V and J ends lost 6 bases and 4 bases, in that order; junction bases with no gene match: 8. Here the CDR3 DNA reads TGTGCCAGCAGCCCGACTAGCGGGAGTCTGCCAGATACGCAGTATTTT. This encodes CASSPTSGSLPDTQYF.

CDR3 nucleotide sequence: TGTGCCAGTAGGGCACCGGGACAGGGGCCCTACGAGCAGTACTTC. It encodes CASRAPGQGPYEQYF. The chain links TRBV19 to TRBJ2-7; 10 nucleotides match TRBD1. CDR1 is LNHDA and CDR2 is SQIVND in the germline V gene (reference sequence). This CDR3 is built from 15 residues. V gave up 6 bases and J gave up 2 bases; unmatched junction bases: 7.

The CDR3 spells CASGERYEQYF. CDR3 bases: TGTGCCAGCGGAGAGAGGTACGAGCAGTACTTC. J is TRBJ2-7 and V is TRBV5-6, with unresolved D. Germline CDR1 reads SGHDT; CDR2 reads YYEEEE. The V gene lost 7 bases and the J gene lost 4 bases, with 9 bases spanning the gap. This CDR3 comprises 11 residues.

The rearrangement links TRBV7-9 to TRBJ2-1; TRBD1 matches at 9 bases. Germline V gives CDR1 SEHNR, CDR2 FQNEAQ (reference sequence). V shed 7 bases, J shed 8 bases, and the junction held 12 bases outside the gene matches. The CDR3 has 15 amino acids. The CDR3 DNA is TGTGCCAGCACTCCCCGGGACAGGGTTATCCATGAGCAGTTCTTC. Translation gives CASTPRDRVIHEQFF.